This is a list of T cell receptor beta chains from one sample in a study of cytomegalovirus exposure and HLA in healthy donors. Assay used: immunoSEQ multiplex PCR; TCRdb lists only in-frame clones, some missing. The data contain under 250,000 clones, roughly 84% of them singletons. The sequencing input was PBMCs. All receptors come from a woman younger than 35 in good health and CMV-seropositive. The CDR3 runs from the conserved cysteine through the conserved F or W. The D gene is left open where the match is weak. A clone size is listed for some rows: how often the clone was seen (once, few, many), or a class if it is expanded.

d_gene	v_gene	abundance	j_gene	CDR3nt	CDR3aa
NA	TRBV7-3	NA	TRBJ2-2	TGTGCCAGCAGCCCTCACAGAACGGGGGACGTAGACACCGGGGAGCTGTTTTTT	CASSPHRTGDVDTGELFF
TRBD2	TRBV6-5	NA	TRBJ2-7	TGTGCCAGCAGTGTACTAGCGGGAGGCCGTGACGAGCAGTACTTC	CASSVLAGGRDEQYF
NA	TRBV28	once	TRBJ2-7	TGTGCCAGCAGTCCCCCCTCGGGGAGGAAGCACGAGCAGTACTTC	CASSPPSGRKHEQYF
TRBD1	TRBV18	NA	TRBJ1-3	TGTGCCAGCTCACCACCGAGGAGACAGGGGGCAGAAAACACCATATATTTT	CASSPPRRQGAENTIYF
NA	TRBV11-2	NA	TRBJ1-4	TGTGCCAGCAGCCGCAGGCCGTTCACTAATGAAAAACTGTTTTTT	CASSRRPFTNEKLFF
TRBD2	TRBV11-2	once	TRBJ2-2	TGTGCCAGCAGCTTATCCCGAGCGGGGAAGAACACCGGGGAGCTGTTTTTT	CASSLSRAGKNTGELFF
TRBD1	TRBV29-1	NA	TRBJ1-1	TGCAGCGTTAGGGGGACAGGGGGCGAAGGGGGCACTGAAGCTTTCTTT	CSVRGTGGEGGTEAFF
TRBD1	TRBV6-5	NA	TRBJ1-1	TGTGCCAGCAGTTACTATCGGACAGGGAAGACTGAAGCTTTCTTT	CASSYYRTGKTEAFF
NA	TRBV28	NA	TRBJ2-7	TGTGCCAGCAGCCCCCGGACAACTAATACCTACGAGCAGTACTTC	CASSPRTTNTYEQYF
NA	TRBV6-5	once	TRBJ2-5	TGTGCCTGTCGTTCCACTGTCCAAGAGACCCAGTACTTC	CACRSTVQETQYF
TRBD1	TRBV27	once	TRBJ2-7	TGTGCCAGCAGTTTACGACCGGGACAGGGGGCCTACGAGCAGTACTTC	CASSLRPGQGAYEQYF
NA	TRBV10-2	NA	TRBJ2-1	TGCGCCAGCTCCCCGGAGCTGGGGTCGGGGAATGAGCAGTTCTTC	CASSPELGSGNEQFF
TRBD1	TRBV10-3	NA	TRBJ1-4	TGTGCCATCAGAGAGGGACAGGATCATGAAAAACTGTTTTTT	CAIREGQDHEKLFF
TRBD2	TRBV7-6	NA	TRBJ2-5	TGTGCCAGCAGCCCCTGGACTAGCGGGGGAGAGACCCAGTACTTC	CASSPWTSGGETQYF
TRBD1	TRBV4-2	NA	TRBJ2-3	TGTGCCAGCAGCCAACTAGGGGGCAGCAGAAACACAGATACGCAGTATTTT	CASSQLGGSRNTDTQYF
NA	TRBV5-4	NA	TRBJ1-3	TGTGCCAGCAGCCTGGGCAGCTCTGGAAACACCATATATTTT	CASSLGSSGNTIYF
NA	TRBV19	NA	TRBJ2-3	TGTGCCAGTAGTGCGGTGGGCACAGATACGCAGTATTTT	CASSAVGTDTQYF
TRBD1	TRBV6-5	NA	TRBJ2-5	TGTGCCAGCAGTTGGGACAGGGGGAGGGGGGAGACCCAGTACTTC	CASSWDRGRGETQYF
NA	TRBV7-9	NA	TRBJ1-4	TGTGCCAGCAGCCCAGTACAGGATCTTAATGAAAAACTGTTTTTT	CASSPVQDLNEKLFF
NA	TRBV9	NA	TRBJ1-1	TGTGCCAGCAGCGTTTCGACGGGGTTCGACACTGAAGCTTTCTTT	CASSVSTGFDTEAFF
NA	TRBV7-2	NA	TRBJ2-2	TGTGCCAGCAGCTTAGTGATAGCCAACACCGGGGAGCTGTTTTTT	CASSLVIANTGELFF
TRBD2	TRBV4-2	NA	TRBJ2-7	TGTGCCAGCAGCCAAGAAAGGTGGACTAGCGGAACCTACGAGCAGTACTTC	CASSQERWTSGTYEQYF